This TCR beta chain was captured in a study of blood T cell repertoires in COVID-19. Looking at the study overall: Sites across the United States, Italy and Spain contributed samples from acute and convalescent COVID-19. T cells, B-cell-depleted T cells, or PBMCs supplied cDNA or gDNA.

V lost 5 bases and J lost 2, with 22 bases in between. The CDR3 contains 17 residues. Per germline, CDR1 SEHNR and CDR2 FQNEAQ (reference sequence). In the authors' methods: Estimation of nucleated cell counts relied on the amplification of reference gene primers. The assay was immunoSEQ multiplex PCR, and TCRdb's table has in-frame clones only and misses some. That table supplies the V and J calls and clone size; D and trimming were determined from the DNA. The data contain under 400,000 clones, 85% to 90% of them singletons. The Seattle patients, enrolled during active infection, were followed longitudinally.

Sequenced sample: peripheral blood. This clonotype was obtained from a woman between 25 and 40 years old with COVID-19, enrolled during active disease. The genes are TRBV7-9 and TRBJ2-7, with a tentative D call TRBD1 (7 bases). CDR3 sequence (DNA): TGTGCCAGCAGCGCCGGGACAGCGGGTCTTATGACCTACGAGCAGTACTTC. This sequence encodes CASSAGTAGLMTYEQYF.